A selection of T cell receptor beta chains follows, all from one sample in a study of T cell changes during pregnancy in multiple sclerosis. Only in-frame clones appear in the TCRdb table, and some are missing; sequencing was by immunoSEQ multiplex PCR. The sample has roughly 49,000 clones; around 94% are singletons. The input for sequencing was CD4+ T cells from peripheral blood mononuclear cells, taken in the second trimester of pregnancy. These receptors were collected from a female donor in good health, enrolled as a control in a pregnancy study. CDR3s include the opening cysteine and the closing phenylalanine or tryptophan. Each record gives: J gene, clone size, D gene, V gene, CDR3 DNA, CDR3 protein. A D gene is named only where the DNA matches it firmly. For some rows the clone size is stated as once, few or many, or as a class when expanded; others skip it.

J gene: TRBJ2-3; clone size: -; D gene: TRBD2; V gene: TRBV4-3; CDR3 DNA: TGCGCCAGCAGCCTGGGCGGGGGGGCTGAAGATACGCAGTATTTT; CDR3 protein: CASSLGGGAEDTQYF
J gene: TRBJ2-2; clone size: -; D gene: -; V gene: TRBV2; CDR3 DNA: TGTGCCAGCAGTGAAGCCCTGATTCCAGGGGCGAACACCGGGGAGCTGTTTTTT; CDR3 protein: CASSEALIPGANTGELFF
J gene: TRBJ1-3; clone size: -; D gene: TRBD1; V gene: TRBV29-1; CDR3 DNA: TGCAGCGTTGTACAGGGGGGAGTAAACACCATATATTTT; CDR3 protein: CSVVQGGVNTIYF
J gene: TRBJ1-5; clone size: -; D gene: -; V gene: TRBV9; CDR3 DNA: TGTGCCAGCAGCGTAGACGTCGGACAGAATCAGCCCCAGCATTTT; CDR3 protein: CASSVDVGQNQPQHF
J gene: TRBJ1-2; clone size: few; D gene: TRBD1; V gene: TRBV5-1; CDR3 DNA: TGCGCCAGCAGCTTAGAGGGACAGGGGACCTATGGCTACACCTTC; CDR3 protein: CASSLEGQGTYGYTF
J gene: TRBJ2-7; clone size: -; D gene: TRBD2; V gene: TRBV7-3; CDR3 DNA: TGTGCCAGCAGCGGGAGCGGGGGGGCAAGCGAGCAGTACTTC; CDR3 protein: CASSGSGGASEQYF
J gene: TRBJ2-3; clone size: -; D gene: TRBD2; V gene: TRBV4-3; CDR3 DNA: TGCGCCAGCAGCCCCCGAGTTTCTAGCGGGGGTTCAGATACGCAGTATTTT; CDR3 protein: CASSPRVSSGGSDTQYF
J gene: TRBJ2-2; clone size: -; D gene: -; V gene: TRBV2; CDR3 DNA: TGTGCCAGCAGTTATCAGGACACCGGGGAGCTGTTTTTT; CDR3 protein: CASSYQDTGELFF
J gene: TRBJ1-1; clone size: once; D gene: -; V gene: TRBV9; CDR3 DNA: TGTGCCAGCAGCGTATACGGGAACACTGAAGCTTTCTTT; CDR3 protein: CASSVYGNTEAFF
J gene: TRBJ1-6; clone size: -; D gene: -; V gene: TRBV4-1; CDR3 DNA: TGCGCCAGCAGCCAAGACAGTCAGGTTGCGGGCCGGCCCCTCCACTTT; CDR3 protein: CASSQDSQVAGRPLHF
J gene: TRBJ2-2; clone size: -; D gene: TRBD1; V gene: TRBV7-7; CDR3 DNA: TGTGCTAGCAGCTCCGGGACAGGGAACACCGGGGAGCTGTTTTTT; CDR3 protein: CASSSGTGNTGELFF
J gene: TRBJ2-4; clone size: -; D gene: TRBD1; V gene: TRBV10-3; CDR3 DNA: TGTGCCACCGTACCGGGACAGTTAGCCAAAAACATTCAGTACTTC; CDR3 protein: CATVPGQLAKNIQYF
J gene: TRBJ2-1; clone size: -; D gene: -; V gene: TRBV5-6; CDR3 DNA: TGTGCCAGCAGTTCGGGTTGGGGGGAACCGTTCTTC; CDR3 protein: CASSSGWGEPFF